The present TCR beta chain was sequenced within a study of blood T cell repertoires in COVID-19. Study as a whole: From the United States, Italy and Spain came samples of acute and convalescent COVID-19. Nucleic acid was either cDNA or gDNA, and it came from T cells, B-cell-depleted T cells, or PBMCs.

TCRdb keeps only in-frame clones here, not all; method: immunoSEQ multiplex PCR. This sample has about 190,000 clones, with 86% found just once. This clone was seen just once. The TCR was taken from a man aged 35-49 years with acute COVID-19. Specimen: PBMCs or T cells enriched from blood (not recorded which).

The CDR3 spells CASSVRGTNSPLHF. CDR3 nucleotides: TGTGCCAGCAGCGTGAGGGGGACCAATTCACCCCTCCACTTT. V usage is TRBV5-6 and J usage is TRBJ1-6; tentative D call: TRBD1 (6 bases). Germline V gives CDR1 SGHDT, CDR2 YYEEEE. The CDR3 has 14 amino acids. V was pared by 4 bases and J by 7 bases, with 12 bases between.